This TCR beta chain was recovered during a study of blood T cells in healthy people across ages (dated by TCRdb to the mid-2010s). For the wider study: In model experiments, template switching captured about one uniquely barcoded TCR beta cDNA molecule for every two T cells. Using the same blood draw, the study looked at two additional independent replicas of 1 million unique cDNA reads for two donors, one aged 18 to 30 and the other aged 80 or older. The donors were split into four age groups: young (average around 17 years), middle-aged (more than 35), aged (approximately 60) and long-lived (roughly 88). To track age-related changes in TCR beta repertoire diversity, the study relied on deep sequencing normalized with unique cDNA molecular identifiers.

The library relied on 5' RACE. TCRdb lists the instrument as Illumina HiSeq 2500. A second PCR of about 7 to 12 cycles was run with a J-beta primer mix and a sample-barcoded 5' primer. A template-switch 5' adaptor carrying 12 random nucleotides introduced a unique molecular identifier onto each TCR beta cDNA molecule. Each sample yielded at least 3 million CDR3-containing paired-end reads. First-strand cDNA was synthesized from all RNA with the Mint cDNA synthesis kit, primed by a TRBC-specific oligonucleotide. Following uracil-DNA glycosylase treatment, all cDNA underwent a first 18-cycle PCR with the universal primers M1SS and BC2_uni_R. The authors' analysis ran thus. Normalization of each sample was performed by random selection of 1 million high-quality reads, each carrying a distinct molecular identifier. Instead of being binned into consensus sequences, reads with shared molecular identifiers were discarded. MiTCR, set to a Q25 quality threshold and the strictest error-elimination algorithm, was used for CDR3 identification, clonotype clustering and error correction. A nonparametric unseen species model with Euler transformation was used to estimate lower-bound total TCR beta diversity. TCRdb trimmed the raw reads at Q25, called clones with MiXCR and kept productive beta chains. Each CDR3 protein appears once, grouped with its most common genes and DNA. Here the V and J calls rest on TCRdb's processing, not on the authors' analysis. For this sample there are some 930,000 distinct CDR3 sequences; about 28% appear just once. The top ten clonotypes cover around 9.6% of the sample.

Points the paper makes about the study in general: Since profiling was done on bulk unsorted PBMCs, naive and antigen-experienced compartments could not be conclusively compared. Donor CMV infection status was unknown, potentially confounding age-related changes in expanded clonotypes. The percentage of naive T cells measured by flow cytometry correlated strongly with observed TCR beta diversity. The long-lived group showed more naive CD4+ T cells, fewer expanded clones and increased TCR diversity than the aged group, suggesting age selection. Total diversity estimates from one million sequenced T cells were considered lower bounds and underestimates. As age increased, observed TCR beta diversity per million T cells dropped in a roughly linear way, and a significant reduction was already evident by age 40.

The germline V gene sets CDR1 to LGHNA and CDR2 to YSLEER. V trim: 2 bases; J trim: 5 bases; unmatched bases: 7. The CDR3 sequence holds 15 residues, the cysteine and phenylalanine included. Only the CDR3 DNA stays, 45 bases, in frame from base 1. The donors were roughly 40 Caucasian individuals from Russia, aged roughly 6 to 100 years, who were systemically healthy. Around 9.9 milliliters of peripheral blood were collected from each donor into EDTA-treated Vacutainer tubes. PBMCs were isolated by Ficoll-Paque density-gradient centrifugation, with at least 6 million obtained per sample. Total RNA was extracted from PBMCs with Trizol reagent, with at least 6 micrograms obtained per sample. For every donor, flow cytometry on a PBMC aliquot measured the percentage of naive CD45RAhigh/CD27high T cells. The sample holds many counts of this clonotype. Its specific antigen is unknown. Per-base quality was not reported, and no clone a single base away is much larger than it.

The data were also submitted as part of a second study, on T cells of mothers and their children. The second source states: Nine systemically healthy Caucasian individuals, comprising three mothers and their six children, were included as donors. cDNA synthesis consumed the entire amount of extracted RNA, loaded at about 1.6 ug RNA in each 15 ul reaction. In the second PCR, the M1S primer introduced both the sample barcodes and 2-4 random nucleotides. More than 8 million TCR beta CDR3 reads were obtained from each mother, and some 3 million reads were obtained from each child. In both related and unrelated pairs, thymic selection shapes the output of TCR recombination in a similar way, with inherited differences having only a minor effect. Normalized repertoire overlap in related mother-child pairs was always slightly higher than in unrelated mother-child pairs, but the difference was never significant. No persistent microchimeric T cell clones were found, with a detection sensitivity of approximately 110 clones per million clonotypes. To look for features that set related mother-child pairs apart from unrelated individuals, the researchers ran deep NGS to compare the TCR beta repertoires of mothers and children. Mothers averaged roughly 40 +/- 4 years of age and children averaged 11 +/- 4 years. After adapters were ligated using NEBNext reagents, the libraries underwent 100+100 nt paired-end sequencing on an Illumina HiSeq 2000. Mother and child libraries were prepared a month apart and sequenced in separate runs to prevent cross-contamination. Each donor had between roughly 450,000 and 2,300,000 distinct TCR beta clonotypes identified. Naive TCR beta clonotypes were estimated from low-frequency clonotypes matched to each donor's FACS-determined naive share, without sorting.

Input material: blood. This chain joins TRBV4-3 to TRBJ2-5; the junction holds 8 bases that match TRBD2. The TCR comes from a woman between 40 and 55 years old in good health. The nucleotides read TGCGCCAGCAGCCAAACGAGCGGGAGAGGGGAGACCCAGTACTTC. It encodes CASSQTSGRGETQYF.